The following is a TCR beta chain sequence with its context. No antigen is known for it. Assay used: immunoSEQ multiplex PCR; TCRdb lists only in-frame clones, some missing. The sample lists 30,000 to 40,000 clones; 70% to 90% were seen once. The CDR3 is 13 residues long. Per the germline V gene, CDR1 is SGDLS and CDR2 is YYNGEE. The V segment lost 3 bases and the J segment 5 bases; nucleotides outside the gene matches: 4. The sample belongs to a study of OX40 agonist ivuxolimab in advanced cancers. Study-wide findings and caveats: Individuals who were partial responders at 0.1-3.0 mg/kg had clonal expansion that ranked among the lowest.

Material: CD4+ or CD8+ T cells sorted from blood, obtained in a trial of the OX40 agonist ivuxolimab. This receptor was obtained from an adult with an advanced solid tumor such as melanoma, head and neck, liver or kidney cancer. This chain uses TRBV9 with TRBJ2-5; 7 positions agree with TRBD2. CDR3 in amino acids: CASSGEGQETQYF. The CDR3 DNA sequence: TGTGCCAGCAGCGGGGAGGGGCAGGAGACCCAGTACTTC.